This is a list of T cell receptor beta chains from one sample in a study of human T cells and chemical hapten exposure. One entry per CDR3 protein, called by TCRdb with MiXCR from the RACE reads. Here the sample spans just under 350,000 distinct CDR3 sequences, around 7% being singletons. The sequencing used whole blood, collected in connection with sensitization to the hapten diphenylcyclopropenone (DPC). These receptors were obtained from a woman younger than 35 with alopecia areata. Some clones in this sample may be carry-over from other donors' samples. CDR3s include the opening cysteine and the closing phenylalanine or tryptophan. A D gene is named only where the DNA matches it firmly. The listing skips clone size in some rows; elsewhere it reads once, few, many or a size class.

d_gene	j_gene	abundance	v_gene	CDR3nt	CDR3aa
.	TRBJ1-1	many	TRBV3-1	TGTGCCAGCAGCCTGGGACATTTGAACACTGAAGCTTTCTTT	CASSLGHLNTEAFF
.	TRBJ2-3	.	TRBV7-2	TGTGCCAGCAGCTTAAGGCAGGGGGGAAGCACAGATACGCAGTATTTT	CASSLRQGGSTDTQYF
TRBD1	TRBJ1-2	few	TRBV12-3/TRBV12-4	TGTGCCAGCAGTCCCACGGGACAGGGATATGGCTACACCTTC	CASSPTGQGYGYTF
TRBD1	TRBJ1-2	.	TRBV6-5	TGTGCCAGCAGTTCTGGACCGACAGGGGCCAACACCTTC	CASSSGPTGANTF
.	TRBJ2-3	.	TRBV4-2	TGTGCCAGCAGCCAAGAGAGCGTCACTACAGATACGCAGTATTTT	CASSQESVTTDTQYF
TRBD2	TRBJ2-3	many	TRBV12-3/TRBV12-4	TGTGCCAGCAGCGATCGGACTAGCGTGAGCGATACGCAGTATTTT	CASSDRTSVSDTQYF
TRBD2	TRBJ2-5	many	TRBV12-3/TRBV12-4	TGTGCCAGCAGTCCCTGGCGGGGGGACCAAGAGACCCAGTACTTC	CASSPWRGDQETQYF
.	TRBJ1-5	.	TRBV18	TGTGCCAGCTCGAGGGGGGAAAATCAGCCCCAGCATTTT	CASSRGENQPQHF
TRBD1	TRBJ1-2	few	TRBV4-1	TGCGCCAGCAGCCGGGGACAGGGCCTTGAAGGCTACACCTTC	CASSRGQGLEGYTF
TRBD2	TRBJ2-1	many	TRBV5-4	TGTGCCAGCAGCTTAGGGGACTACTCGCAGTTCTTC	CASSLGDYSQFF
.	TRBJ2-3	many	TRBV15	TGTGCCACCAGCAGGGGAACAGGCACAGATACGCAGTATTTT	CATSRGTGTDTQYF
.	TRBJ1-5	few	TRBV7-8	TGTGCCAGCGGACGGGGGGCTTCCAATCAGCCCCAGCATTTT	CASGRGASNQPQHF
.	TRBJ1-1	.	TRBV6-5	TGTGCCAGCAGTTTCGACAGATACACTGAAGCTTTCTTT	CASSFDRYTEAFF
.	TRBJ2-1	.	TRBV3-1	TGTGCCAGCAGCCCGATGTTGGGCACTGAGCAGTTCTTC	CASSPMLGTEQFF
TRBD1	TRBJ2-2	few	TRBV13	TGTGCCAGCAGCTTAGTACAGGGGGCCACCGGGGAGCTGTTTTTT	CASSLVQGATGELFF
.	TRBJ2-3	many	TRBV9	TGTGCCAGCAGCGTAGCGGGGGGCGGAAGCACAGATACGCAGTATTTT	CASSVAGGGSTDTQYF
.	TRBJ2-3	.	TRBV5-4	TGTGCCAGCAGCCGAGAGGGGTTCACAGATACGCAGTATTTT	CASSREGFTDTQYF
.	TRBJ1-1	.	TRBV11-3	TGTGCCAGCAGCCCATCACCGGGCGCCACTGAAGCTTTCTTT	CASSPSPGATEAFF
.	TRBJ1-3	few	TRBV12-3/TRBV12-4	TGTGCCAGCAGTAATCAGGGGACAGGAAACACCATATATTTT	CASSNQGTGNTIYF
TRBD1	TRBJ1-2	many	TRBV5-6	TGTGCCAGCAGTGGACAGGGCCACTATGGCTACACCTTC	CASSGQGHYGYTF
.	TRBJ1-5	few	TRBV4-2	TGTGCCAGCAGCCAAGAGGGGATTGGGAATCAGCCCCAGCATTTT	CASSQEGIGNQPQHF
.	TRBJ1-1	.	TRBV20-1	TGCAGTGCTAGGGACACCCCGAACACTGAAGCTTTCTTT	CSARDTPNTEAFF
TRBD2	TRBJ2-1	many	TRBV6-5	TGTGCCAGCAGTGCGGGAGGGACAGCCTTTTACAATGAGCAGTTCTTC	CASSAGGTAFYNEQFF
TRBD1	TRBJ2-7	many	TRBV12-3/TRBV12-4	TGTGCCAGCAGCTTACCCCCGGGACAGGGGCGCTACGAGCAGTACTTC	CASSLPPGQGRYEQYF
TRBD2	TRBJ2-3	.	TRBV6-4	TGTGCCAGCAGTGCCGTAGCGGGGGCGATAGATACGCAGTATTTT	CASSAVAGAIDTQYF
.	TRBJ2-5	.	TRBV12-3/TRBV12-4	TGTGCCAGCAGTTTGAGTCCGGGATCGGCCCAGTACTTC	CASSLSPGSAQYF
TRBD2	TRBJ2-7	.	TRBV7-8	TGTGCCAGCAGCTTAGAGGGGACTATAACCTACGAGCAGTACTTC	CASSLEGTITYEQYF
.	TRBJ1-1	few	TRBV10-3	TGTGCCATCGGTAACAGGGAGGGCACTGAAGCTTTCTTT	CAIGNREGTEAFF
.	TRBJ1-4	.	TRBV11-2	TGTGCCAGCCGCCGGGGGGCACATGAAAAACTGTTTTTT	CASRRGAHEKLFF
.	TRBJ2-7	.	TRBV20-1	TGCAGTGCTAGCTTGTTGGCAAACTACGAGCAGTACTTC	CSASLLANYEQYF
TRBD1	TRBJ1-5	many	TRBV15	TGTGCCACCAGCGCGGGGACAGGGGGCTTTCAGCCCCAGCATTTT	CATSAGTGGFQPQHF
TRBD1	TRBJ1-5	many	TRBV6-5	TGTGCCAGCAGTTACCGGGACAGGGGCAATCAGCCCCAGCATTTT	CASSYRDRGNQPQHF
TRBD2	TRBJ2-1	many	TRBV3-1	TGTGCCAGCAGCCAAGCACGGGGGGGAATACGCAATGAGCAGTTCTTC	CASSQARGGIRNEQFF
TRBD1	TRBJ1-2	.	TRBV6-5	TGTGCCAGCCGGGACAGGGGAGGGTATGGCTACACCTTC	CASRDRGGYGYTF
.	TRBJ2-5	few	TRBV2	TGTGCCAGCAGTGACAGGGAACTAGGAGAGACCCAGTACTTC	CASSDRELGETQYF
.	TRBJ1-4	.	TRBV28	TGTGCCAGCAGTTCCCGCCCAGCAACTAATGAAAAACTGTTTTTT	CASSSRPATNEKLFF
TRBD1	TRBJ2-1	many	TRBV4-3	TGCGCCAGCAGCCAAGAAGACAGGGGAAATGAGCAGTTCTTC	CASSQEDRGNEQFF
.	TRBJ2-2	many	TRBV24-1	TGTGCCACCAGTGACACCGGGGAGCTGTTTTTT	CATSDTGELFF
.	TRBJ1-3	few	TRBV7-3	TGTGCCAGCAGCTTAGACGGGACCGGAGGAAACACCATATATTTT	CASSLDGTGGNTIYF
.	TRBJ1-1	few	TRBV9	TGTGCCAGCAGCCCAAAAGGCGGGCCCAATACTGAAGCTTTCTTT	CASSPKGGPNTEAFF
.	TRBJ1-5	few	TRBV10-3	TGTGCCATCGGGCAGGGAGGCAATCAGCCCCAGCATTTT	CAIGQGGNQPQHF
.	TRBJ2-3	many	TRBV2	TGTGCCAGCAGTGAAGCGTTCGGCAGACCCTACGGCACAGATACGCAGTATTTT	CASSEAFGRPYGTDTQYF
TRBD2	TRBJ2-1	many	TRBV29-1	TGCAGCGTTGGGACTAGTGGGGGGAATGAGCAGTTCTTC	CSVGTSGGNEQFF
.	TRBJ1-6	few	TRBV5-4	TGTGCCAGCACCACTAGCGGGGGTTGGGATAATTCACCCCTCCACTTT	CASTTSGGWDNSPLHF
TRBD2	TRBJ2-3	many	TRBV7-2	TGTGCCAGCAGCCCGCGACTAGCGGGGGGCACAGATACGCAGTATTTT	CASSPRLAGGTDTQYF
.	TRBJ1-1	.	TRBV12-3/TRBV12-4	TGTGCCAGCAGTCCCCAGGGCAGGGAGGCTTCGAACACTGAAGCTTTCTTT	CASSPQGREASNTEAFF
TRBD1	TRBJ2-7	few	TRBV27	TGTGCCAGCAGTTCGAGGGGACAGGGGCCCGAGCAGTACTTC	CASSSRGQGPEQYF
.	TRBJ2-5	few	TRBV4-2	TGTGCCAGCAGCCAAGATTATTGGGAAGGGAAAGGGAGGCCCGAAGAGACCCAGTACTTC	CASSQDYWEGKGRPEETQYF
.	TRBJ2-1	.	TRBV7-6	TGTGCCAGCGGTATCGGCTACAATGAGCAGTTCTTC	CASGIGYNEQFF
.	TRBJ1-3	few	TRBV6-5	TGTGCCAGCAGTTACTCGGCCCCGGCGGGAAACACCATATATTTT	CASSYSAPAGNTIYF
TRBD1	TRBJ1-6	many	TRBV5-4	TGTGCCAGCAGCACTAATGCGGGACAGATCAATTCACCCCTCCACTTT	CASSTNAGQINSPLHF